The source of this T cell receptor beta chain is a study of CD8 T cells in ankylosing spondylitis. Study conclusions and caveats: Reports of some motif variants in reactive arthritis synovial fluid and blood predate this one. Disease-linked clones were CD8+ and relatively rare in peripheral blood. Within matched ankylosing spondylitis synovial fluid, disease-linked clones were reportedly significantly enriched. Ankylosing spondylitis blood appeared to be characterized by a TCR beta motif of eight or nine highly homologous variants.

In regard to this clonotype: Its target is unknown.

Trimming stripped 3 bases from V and 7 bases from J, with 13 bases between. Germline CDR1 is KGHSH and CDR2 is LQKENI. There are 15 residues in the CDR3. Scientists made TCR beta libraries using quantitative 5'-RACE with molecular barcodes. One entry per CDR3 protein results from TCRdb running MiXCR on the 5' RACE reads. The sample has over 600,000 distinct CDR3 sequences; over 15% are singletons. Sequencing input: blood, either unsorted or a sorted T cell fraction (not recorded which). The chain couples TRBV18 to TRBJ1-6; possible D gene TRBD1, 5 bases. This clonotype originated in a male donor with ankylosing spondylitis. CDR3 nucleotides: TGTGCCAGCTCACCTTCTTTCCGGGGGAATTCACCCCTCCACTTT. It translates to CASSPSFRGNSPLHF.